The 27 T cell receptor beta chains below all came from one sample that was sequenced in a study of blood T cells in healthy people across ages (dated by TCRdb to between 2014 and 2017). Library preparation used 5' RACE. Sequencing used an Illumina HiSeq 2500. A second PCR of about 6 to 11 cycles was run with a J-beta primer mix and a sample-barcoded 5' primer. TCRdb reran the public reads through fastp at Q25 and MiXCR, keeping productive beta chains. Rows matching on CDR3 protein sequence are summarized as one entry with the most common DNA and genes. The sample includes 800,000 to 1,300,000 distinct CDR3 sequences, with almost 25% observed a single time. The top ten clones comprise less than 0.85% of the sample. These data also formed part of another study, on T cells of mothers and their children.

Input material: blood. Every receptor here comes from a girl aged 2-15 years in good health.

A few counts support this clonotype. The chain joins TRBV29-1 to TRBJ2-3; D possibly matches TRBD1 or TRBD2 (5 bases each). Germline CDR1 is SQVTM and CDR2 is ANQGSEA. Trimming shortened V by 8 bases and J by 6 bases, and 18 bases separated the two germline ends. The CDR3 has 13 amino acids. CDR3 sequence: CSSRGVLRDTQYF. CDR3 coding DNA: TGCAGCTCTAGGGGAGTACTAAGGGATACGCAGTATTTT.

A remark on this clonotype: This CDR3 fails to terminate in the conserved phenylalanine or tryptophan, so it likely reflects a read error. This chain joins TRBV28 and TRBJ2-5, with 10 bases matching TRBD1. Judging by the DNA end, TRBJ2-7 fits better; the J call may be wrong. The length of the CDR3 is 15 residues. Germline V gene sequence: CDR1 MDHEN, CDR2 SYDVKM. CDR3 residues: CASSLKGTGVYEQYL. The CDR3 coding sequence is TGTGCCAGCAGTTTAAAGGGGACAGGGGTCTACGAGCAGTACTTG.

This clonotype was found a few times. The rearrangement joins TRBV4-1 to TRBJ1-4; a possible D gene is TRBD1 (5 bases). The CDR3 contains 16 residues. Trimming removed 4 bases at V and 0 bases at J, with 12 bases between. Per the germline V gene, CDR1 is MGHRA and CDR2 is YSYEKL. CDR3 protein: CASSPPGSATNEKLFF. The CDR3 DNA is TGCGCCAGCAGCCCCCCAGGGAGTGCAACTAATGAAAAACTGTTTTTT.

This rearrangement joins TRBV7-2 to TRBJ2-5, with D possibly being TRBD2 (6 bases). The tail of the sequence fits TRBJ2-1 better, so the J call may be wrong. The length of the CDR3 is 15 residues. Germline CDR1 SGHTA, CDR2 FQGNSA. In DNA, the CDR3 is TGTGCCAGCAGCTTGGTAAGCGGGCCCTCGGATGAGCAGTTCTTC. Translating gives CASSLVSGPSDEQFF.

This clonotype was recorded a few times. CDR3: CASTRPRGANTGELFF. The CDR3 nucleotides are TGTGCCAGCACCCGCCCCCGCGGGGCGAACACCGGGGAGCTGTTTTTT. The J gene is TRBJ2-2, the V gene TRBV11-2; weak D call: TRBD2 (6 bases). Per germline, CDR1 SGHAT and CDR2 FQNNGV. Trimming left V 7 bases short and J 0 bases short, with 15 bases between. The CDR3 is made up of 16 amino acids.

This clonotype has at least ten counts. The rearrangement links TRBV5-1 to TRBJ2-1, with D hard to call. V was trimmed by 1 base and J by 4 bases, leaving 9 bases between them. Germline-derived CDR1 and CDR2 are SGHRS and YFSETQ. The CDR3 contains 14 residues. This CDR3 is CASSLSTAYNEQFF. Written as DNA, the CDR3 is TGCGCCAGCAGCTTGTCTACCGCGTACAATGAGCAGTTCTTC.

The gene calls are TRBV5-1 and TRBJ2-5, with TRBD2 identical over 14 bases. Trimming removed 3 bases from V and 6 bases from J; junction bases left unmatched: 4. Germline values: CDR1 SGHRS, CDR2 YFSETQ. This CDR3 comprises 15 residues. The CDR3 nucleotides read TGCGCCAGCAGCTCCGGGACTAGCGGGGGCCAGACCCAGTACTTC. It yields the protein CASSSGTSGGQTQYF.

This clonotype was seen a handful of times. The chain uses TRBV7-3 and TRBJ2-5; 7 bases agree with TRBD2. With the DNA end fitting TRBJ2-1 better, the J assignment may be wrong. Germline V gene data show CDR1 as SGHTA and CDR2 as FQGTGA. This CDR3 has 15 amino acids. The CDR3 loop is CASSPAGYGGNEQFF. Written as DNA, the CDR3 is TGTGCCAGCAGCCCAGCGGGATATGGAGGCAATGAGCAGTTCTTC.

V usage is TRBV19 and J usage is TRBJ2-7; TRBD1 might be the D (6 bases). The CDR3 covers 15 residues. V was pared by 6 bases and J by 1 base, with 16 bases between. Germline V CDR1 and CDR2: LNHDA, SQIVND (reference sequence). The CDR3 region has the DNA TGTGCCAGTAGAATTGCGGACAGCCAGTCCTACGAGCAGTACTTC. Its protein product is CASRIADSQSYEQYF.

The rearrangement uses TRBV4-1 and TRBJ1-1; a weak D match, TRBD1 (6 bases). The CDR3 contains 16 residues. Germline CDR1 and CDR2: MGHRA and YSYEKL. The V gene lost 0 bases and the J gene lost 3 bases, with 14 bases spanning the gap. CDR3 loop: CASSQESGRGYTEAFF. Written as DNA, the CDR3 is TGCGCCAGCAGCCAAGAGTCAGGGAGGGGGTACACTGAAGCTTTCTTT.

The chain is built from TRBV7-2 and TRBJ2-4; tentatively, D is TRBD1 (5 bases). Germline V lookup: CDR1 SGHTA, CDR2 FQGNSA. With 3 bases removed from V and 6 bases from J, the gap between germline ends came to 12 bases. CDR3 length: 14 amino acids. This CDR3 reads CASSLDHRSNIQYF. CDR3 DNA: TGTGCCAGCAGCTTGGATCACAGGTCAAACATTCAGTACTTC. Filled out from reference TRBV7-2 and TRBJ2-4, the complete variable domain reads GAGVSQSPSNKVTEKGKDVELRCDPISGHTALYWYRQSLGQGLEFLIYFQGNSAPDKSGLPSDRFSAERTGGSVSTLTIQRTQQEDSAVYLCASSLDHRSNIQYFGAGTRLSVL.

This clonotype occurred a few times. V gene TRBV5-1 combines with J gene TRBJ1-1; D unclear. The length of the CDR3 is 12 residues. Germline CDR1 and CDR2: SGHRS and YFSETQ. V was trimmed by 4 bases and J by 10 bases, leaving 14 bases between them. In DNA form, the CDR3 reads TGCGCCAGCAGCGCGGACGGCCTGGGAGCTTTCTTT. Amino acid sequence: CASSADGLGAFF. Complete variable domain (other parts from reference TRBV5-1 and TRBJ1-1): KAGVTQTPRYLIKTRGQQVTLSCSPISGHRSVSWYQQTPGQGLQFLFEYFSETQRNKGNFPGRFSGRQFSNSRSEMNVSTLELGDSALYLCASSADGLGAFFGQGTRLTVV.

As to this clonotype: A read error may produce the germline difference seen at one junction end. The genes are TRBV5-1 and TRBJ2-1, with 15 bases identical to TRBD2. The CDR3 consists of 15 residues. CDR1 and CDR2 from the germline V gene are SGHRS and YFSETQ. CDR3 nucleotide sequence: TGCGCCGGCAGCTTGGGGACTAGCGGGGGGAATGAGCAGTTCTTC. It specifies CAGSLGTSGGNEQFF.

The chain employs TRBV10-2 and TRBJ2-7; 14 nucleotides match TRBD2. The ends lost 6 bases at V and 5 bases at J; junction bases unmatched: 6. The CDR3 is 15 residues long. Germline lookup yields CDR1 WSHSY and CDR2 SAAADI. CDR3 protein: CASSDGLAGGDEQYF. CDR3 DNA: TGCGCCAGCAGCGACGGACTAGCGGGAGGAGACGAGCAGTACTTC.

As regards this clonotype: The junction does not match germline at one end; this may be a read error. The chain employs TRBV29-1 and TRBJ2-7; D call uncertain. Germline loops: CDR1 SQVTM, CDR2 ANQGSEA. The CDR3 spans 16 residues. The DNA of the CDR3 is TGCAGCATTACTCCGCGGCAGGAACAGATCTCCTGCGAGCAGTACTTC. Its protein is CSITPRQEQISCEQYF.

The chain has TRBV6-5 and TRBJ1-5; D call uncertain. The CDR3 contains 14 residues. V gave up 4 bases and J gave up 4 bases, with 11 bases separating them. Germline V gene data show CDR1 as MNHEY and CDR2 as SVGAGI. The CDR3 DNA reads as TGTGCCAGCAGTTTGGGGTCCAGGAATCAGCCCCAGCATTTT. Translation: CASSLGSRNQPQHF.

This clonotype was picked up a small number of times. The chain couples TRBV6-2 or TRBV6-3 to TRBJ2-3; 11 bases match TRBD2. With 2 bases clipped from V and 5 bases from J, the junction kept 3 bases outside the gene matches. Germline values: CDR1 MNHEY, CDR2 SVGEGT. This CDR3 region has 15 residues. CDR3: CASSYILAGEDTQYF. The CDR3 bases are TGTGCCAGCAGTTACATACTAGCGGGGGAAGATACGCAGTATTTT.

The chain's CDR3 is CAISEGTTDTQYF. DNA of the CDR3: TGTGCCATCAGTGAGGGGACTACTGATACGCAGTATTTT. The chain recombines TRBV10-3 with TRBJ2-3; TRBD2 agrees at 7 bases. Losses at the gene ends were 2 bases for V and 6 bases for J; bases not matched to a gene: 2. Germline V CDR1 and CDR2: ENHRY, SYGVKD. The CDR3 spans 13 residues.

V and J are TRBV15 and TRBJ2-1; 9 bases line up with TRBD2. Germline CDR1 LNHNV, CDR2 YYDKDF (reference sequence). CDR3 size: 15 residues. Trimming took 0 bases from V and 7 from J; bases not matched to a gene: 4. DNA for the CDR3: TGTGCCACCAGCAGAGATGGCGGGAGGGTGAATGAGCAGTTCTTC. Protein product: CATSRDGGRVNEQFF.

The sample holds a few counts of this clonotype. CDR3 loop: CSVEGAGGTGELFF. The CDR3 nucleotides are TGCAGCGTTGAAGGAGCGGGGGGCACCGGGGAGCTGTTTTTT. The chain uses TRBV29-1 and TRBJ2-2, with TRBD2 identical over 9 bases. V gave up 1 base and J gave up 4 bases; unmatched junction bases: 1. Germline values: CDR1 SQVTM, CDR2 ANQGSEA. This CDR3 comprises 14 residues.

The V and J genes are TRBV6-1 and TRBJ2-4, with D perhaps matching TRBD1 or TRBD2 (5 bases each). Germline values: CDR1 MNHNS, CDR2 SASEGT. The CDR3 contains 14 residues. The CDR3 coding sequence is TGTGTCGGGGCTTGGGCAGACCCAAAAAACATTCAGTACTTC. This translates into CVGAWADPKNIQYF.

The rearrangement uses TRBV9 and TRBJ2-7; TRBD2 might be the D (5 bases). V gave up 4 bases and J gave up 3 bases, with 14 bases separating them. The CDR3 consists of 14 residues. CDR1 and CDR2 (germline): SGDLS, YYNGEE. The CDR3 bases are TGTGCCAGCAGCCCCCGGGATCGAAACTACGAGCAGTACTTC. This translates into CASSPRDRNYEQYF.

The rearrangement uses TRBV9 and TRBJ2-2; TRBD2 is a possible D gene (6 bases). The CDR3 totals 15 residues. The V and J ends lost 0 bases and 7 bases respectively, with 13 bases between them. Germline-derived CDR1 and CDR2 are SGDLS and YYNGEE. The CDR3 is CASSVELAIGGELFF. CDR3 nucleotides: TGTGCCAGCAGCGTAGAGCTAGCGATAGGCGGGGAGCTGTTTTTT.

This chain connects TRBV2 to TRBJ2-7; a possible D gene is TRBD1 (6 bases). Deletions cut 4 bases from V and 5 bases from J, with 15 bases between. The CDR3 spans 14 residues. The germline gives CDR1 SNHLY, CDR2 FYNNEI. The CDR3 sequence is CASSVVQGVDEQYF. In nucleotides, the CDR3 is TGTGCCAGCAGTGTGGTACAGGGCGTCGACGAGCAGTACTTC.

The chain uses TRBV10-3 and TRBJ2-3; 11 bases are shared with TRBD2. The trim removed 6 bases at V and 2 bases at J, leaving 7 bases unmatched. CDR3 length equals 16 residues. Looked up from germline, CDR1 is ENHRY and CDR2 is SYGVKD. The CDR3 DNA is TGTGCCATCAGCCAGACTAGCGGGGAGGCCACAGATACGCAGTATTTT. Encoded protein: CAISQTSGEATDTQYF.

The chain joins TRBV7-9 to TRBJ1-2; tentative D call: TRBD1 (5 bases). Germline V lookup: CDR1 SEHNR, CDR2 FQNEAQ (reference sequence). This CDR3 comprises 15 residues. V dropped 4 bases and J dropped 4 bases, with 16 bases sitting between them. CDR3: CASSSTPGRTYGYTF. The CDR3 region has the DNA TGTGCCAGCAGCTCCACCCCGGGACGGACCTATGGCTACACCTTC. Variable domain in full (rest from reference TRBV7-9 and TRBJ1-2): DTGVSQNPRHKITKRGQNVTFRCDPISEHNRLYWYRQTLGQGPEFLTYFQNEAQLEKSRLLSDRFSAERPKGSFSTLEIQRTEQGDSAMYLCASSSTPGRTYGYTFGSGTRLTVV.

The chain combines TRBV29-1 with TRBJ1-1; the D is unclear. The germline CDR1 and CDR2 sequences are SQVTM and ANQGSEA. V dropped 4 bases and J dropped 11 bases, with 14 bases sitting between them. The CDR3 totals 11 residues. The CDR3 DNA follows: TGCAGCGTTGGAGGGCACAATGGGGCTTTCTTT. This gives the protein CSVGGHNGAFF. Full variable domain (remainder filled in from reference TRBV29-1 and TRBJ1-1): SAVISQKPSRDICQRGTSLTIQCQVDSQVTMMFWYRQQPGQSLTLIATANQGSEATYESGFVIDKFPISRPNLTFSTLTVSNMSPEDSSIYLCSVGGHNGAFFGQGTRLTVV.